This T cell receptor beta chain was observed in a study of long-term antiretroviral therapy in people with HIV. Regarding the study as a whole: Adherence to ART, viral resistance and therapy changes lacked any data.

At survey level, the immunoSEQ assay was run in its v3.0 version. Generated by immunoSEQ multiplex PCR, the TCRdb table keeps only in-frame clones and is missing some. The repertoire holds approximately 13,000 clones, 77% seen once, with about 19% in the top ten. PBMC samples from each donor numbered at least one pre-ART and at least two post-ART. Germline lookup yields CDR1 LNHNV and CDR2 YYDKDF (reference sequence). Trimming shortened V by 0 bases and J by 1 base, and 7 bases separated the two germline ends. CDR3 length: 15 amino acids. Points on this clone: Its antigen is currently unknown.

This chain connects TRBV15 to TRBJ1-5; D unresolved. This sample comprised unsorted PBMCs, obtained 1.3 years before starting antiretroviral therapy. The source of this sequence is a man in his forties with HIV. The DNA of the CDR3 is TGTGCCACCAGCAGAGATACGCAGAGCAATCAGCCCCAGCATTTT. This sequence encodes CATSRDTQSNQPQHF.